This T cell receptor beta chain is from a study of T cells in Graves' hyperthyroidism and ophthalmopathy. Overall study results and limits: Appearing also in blood were most of the thyroid clonotypes expanded above 0.001.

With regard to this clonotype: Its antigen is unknown.

This CDR3 is built from 16 residues. V was shortened by 4 bases and J by 2 bases, with 17 bases between the two germline ends. CDR1 is SQVTM and CDR2 is ANQGSEA in the germline V gene. Amplification targeted TCR beta CDR3 regions from RNA transcripts. Using the HTBI primer set, a first-round RT-PCR was run on the TCR CDR3. Via MiXCR, TCRdb re-called the multiplex PCR reads, giving one row per CDR3 protein. The table includes fewer than 25,000 distinct CDR3 sequences, 49% detected once. The source of the PBMCs was 10 ml of fresh peripheral blood. The sequence was obtained from a woman aged 40 to 50 with Graves' hyperthyroidism that later progressed to Graves' ophthalmopathy. The chain recombines TRBV29-1 with TRBJ2-2; the D gene is possibly TRBD2 (6 bases). Sequencing was performed on blood. The CDR3 sequence: CSVGGIGGVNTGELFF. In DNA, the CDR3 is TGCAGCGTTGGAGGGATAGGCGGGGTTAACACCGGGGAGCTGTTTTTT.